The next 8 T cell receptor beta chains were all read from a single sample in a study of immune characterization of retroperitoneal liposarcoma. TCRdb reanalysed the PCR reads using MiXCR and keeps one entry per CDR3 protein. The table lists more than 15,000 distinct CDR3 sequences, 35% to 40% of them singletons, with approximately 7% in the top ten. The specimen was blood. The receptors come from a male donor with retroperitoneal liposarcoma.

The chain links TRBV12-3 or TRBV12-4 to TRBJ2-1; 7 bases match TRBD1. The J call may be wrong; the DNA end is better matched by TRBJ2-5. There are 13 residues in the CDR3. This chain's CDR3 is CASSLRDRETQYF. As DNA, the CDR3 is TGTGCCAGCAGTTTAAGGGACAGAGAGACCCAGTACTTC.

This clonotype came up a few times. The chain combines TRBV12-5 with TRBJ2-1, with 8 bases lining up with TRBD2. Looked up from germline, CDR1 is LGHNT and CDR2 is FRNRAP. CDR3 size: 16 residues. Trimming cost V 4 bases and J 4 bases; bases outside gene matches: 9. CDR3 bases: TGTGCTAGTGGTTCGACAGTCGGGGGGGGATACAATGAGCAGTTCTTC. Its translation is CASGSTVGGGYNEQFF. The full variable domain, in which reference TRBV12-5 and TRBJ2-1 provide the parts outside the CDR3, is DARVTQTPRHKVTEMGQEVTMRCQPILGHNTVFWYRQTMMQGLELLAYFRNRAPLDDSGMPKDRFSAEMPDATLATLKIQPSEPRDSAVYFCASGSTVGGGYNEQFFGPGTRLTVL.

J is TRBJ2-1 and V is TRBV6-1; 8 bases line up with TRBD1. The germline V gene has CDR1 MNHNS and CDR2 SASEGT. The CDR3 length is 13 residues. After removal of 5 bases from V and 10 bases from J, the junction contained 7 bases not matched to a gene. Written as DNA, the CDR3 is TGTGCCAGCAGTTCGGACAGGGCTTACGAGCAGTTCTTC. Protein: CASSSDRAYEQFF.

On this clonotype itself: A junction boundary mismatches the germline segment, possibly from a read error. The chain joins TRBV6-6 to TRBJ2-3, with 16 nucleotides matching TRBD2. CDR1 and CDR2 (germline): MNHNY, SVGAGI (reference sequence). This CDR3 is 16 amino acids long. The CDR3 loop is CASSPPGLAGGNEHYF. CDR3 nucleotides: TGTGCCAGCAGCCCACCGGGACTAGCGGGAGGGAATGAGCATTACTTC.

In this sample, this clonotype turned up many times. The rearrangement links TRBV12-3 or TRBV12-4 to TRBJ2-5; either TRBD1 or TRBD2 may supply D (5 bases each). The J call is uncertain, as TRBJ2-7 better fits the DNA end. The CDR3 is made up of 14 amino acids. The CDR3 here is CASSLWGSVNEQYF. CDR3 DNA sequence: TGTGCCAGCAGTTTATGGGGGAGCGTCAACGAGCAGTACTTC.

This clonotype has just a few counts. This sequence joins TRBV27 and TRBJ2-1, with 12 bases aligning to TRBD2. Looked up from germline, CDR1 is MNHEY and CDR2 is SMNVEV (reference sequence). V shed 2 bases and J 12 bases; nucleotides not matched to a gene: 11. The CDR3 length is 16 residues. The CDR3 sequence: CASSLLAGGYNGWQFF. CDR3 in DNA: TGTGCCAGCAGTTTACTAGCGGGGGGGTACAATGGTTGGCAGTTCTTC.

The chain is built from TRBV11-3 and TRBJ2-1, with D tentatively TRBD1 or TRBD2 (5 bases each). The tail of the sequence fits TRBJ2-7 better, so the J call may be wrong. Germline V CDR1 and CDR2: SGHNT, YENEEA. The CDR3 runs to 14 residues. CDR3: CASSPGTSSYEQYF. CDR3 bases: TGTGCCAGCAGCCCGGGGACGAGCTCCTACGAGCAGTACTTC.

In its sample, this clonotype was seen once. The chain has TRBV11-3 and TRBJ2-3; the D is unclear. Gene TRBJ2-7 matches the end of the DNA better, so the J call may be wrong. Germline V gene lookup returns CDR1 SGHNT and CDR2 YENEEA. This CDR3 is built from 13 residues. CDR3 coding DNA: TGTGCCAGCAGCTTAGATTCCCCCAGCGAGCAGTACTTC. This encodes CASSLDSPSEQYF.